The clone carrying this T cell receptor beta chain was observed at least ten times. Its antigen is unidentified. The data belong to a study of neurological immune-mediated disorders. General study points: Multiple sclerosis, the disease with the least TCR clonal expansion, fell below healthy controls, whereas HTLV-1-associated myelopathy showed the most.

With V trimmed by 5 bases and J by 8 bases, 11 bases remained unmatched. The CDR3 runs to 14 residues. CDR1 MNHEY and CDR2 SVGAGI come from the germline V gene. The cDNA was generated by 5'RACE with 10-nucleotide random UMIs. From 15-18 subjects, each sequencing run yielded over 180 million TCR-beta sequences. TCRdb processed the 5' RACE reads anew with MiXCR; each CDR3 protein has one entry. Found here are tens of thousands of distinct CDR3 sequences, around 2% of them singletons; the top ten hold 2% to 2.5%. This sequence joins TRBV6-5 and TRBJ1-2; 7 bases are a match to TRBD1. This receptor was taken from a woman aged 40 to 55 with multiple sclerosis. Sequencing input: PBMCs. Here the CDR3 DNA reads TGTGCCAGCAGTCGATCCGACAGGGTTAACGGCTACACCTTC. It encodes CASSRSDRVNGYTF.